This T cell receptor beta chain was captured by sequencing in a study of cytomegalovirus exposure and HLA in healthy donors. On the study more broadly: A previous analysis identified fewer than 130 million unique TCR beta sequences derived from approximately 190 million T cells. Study-wide results and caveats: Reportedly, diagnosis of cytomegalovirus status by the classifier showed high specificity and sensitivity. In an earlier analysis, about 87% or about 30%: the productive usage of most TCR beta V segments. An analysis that was carried out later associated 16,951 TCR beta sequences with HLA alleles at 0.05 false discovery rate.

In the case of this clone: Its matching antigen is unknown.

Germline loops: CDR1 MNHNS, CDR2 SASEGT. Trimming took 6 bases from V and 3 from J, leaving 14 bases between them. The CDR3 runs to 15 residues. It was with 60 Vbeta and 13 Jbeta primers that the PCR ran. Generated by immunoSEQ multiplex PCR, the TCRdb table keeps only in-frame clones and is missing some. This sample has 200,000 to 250,000 clones; over 65% occur once, and the top ten carry 0.63%. Sample: PBMCs. This receptor was taken from a man between 18 and 35 years old in good health and CMV-seronegative. The chain couples TRBV6-1 to TRBJ2-2, with TRBD1 as a possible D gene (5 bases). The CDR3 coding sequence is TGTGCCAGCAGCCCGAGTGGGGCCGACACCGGGGAGCTGTTTTTT. Residues: CASSPSGADTGELFF.